The clone carrying this T cell receptor (beta chain) was recorded a few times. Its antigen is undetermined. MiXCR was run by TCRdb on the 5' RACE reads, yielding one entry per CDR3 protein. The sample records around 540,000 distinct CDR3 sequences, approximately 11% being singletons. CDR1 is SEHNR and CDR2 is FQNEAQ in the germline V gene (reference sequence). This CDR3 has 14 residues. V lost 3 bases to trimming and J lost 6 bases, with 11 bases between them. The sample comes from a study of CD8 T cells in ankylosing spondylitis. Study conclusions and caveats: Matched synovial fluid from ankylosing spondylitis patients was reported to be enriched for disease-linked clones. Existing reports had already noted some motif variants in reactive arthritis synovial fluid and blood. Within ankylosing spondylitis blood, a TCR beta motif made up of several highly homologous variants appeared to be characteristic. Disease-associated clonotypes exhibited CD8+ identity and were relatively infrequent in peripheral blood.

The chain links TRBV7-9 to TRBJ1-4; D perhaps matches TRBD1 (5 bases). This sequence originates from a male donor with ankylosing spondylitis. The material sequenced was blood, either unsorted or a sorted T cell fraction (not recorded which). The CDR3 region has the DNA TGTGCCAGCAGCTTCAGGCAGGGTGATGAAAAACTGTTTTTT. Protein sequence: CASSFRQGDEKLFF.